These 23 T cell receptor beta chains share one sample of origin, sequenced in a study of T cell responses to AZD1222 COVID-19 vaccine (dated by TCRdb to 2020 to 2022). The intended sense of this specimen's time point label: baseline before first vaccination. Library generation was performed with the immunoSEQ multiplex PCR assay. The source is immuneACCESS, and TCRdb retained only in-frame sequences with V and J called. Part of the clones is not carried over; for the studies checked, unresolved V genes explain less than half of this, and the remainder is unexplained. The sample table lists roughly 29,000 clones, 93% of them with a count of one. The ten largest clones add up to over 7.5% of the sample. This material consisted of peripheral blood, taken on day 0 of AZD1222 vaccination. These receptor sequences come from an adult in good health.

The chain carries TRBV4-3 and TRBJ2-5; D assignment may be TRBD1 or TRBD2 (5 bases each). V dropped 4 bases and J dropped 5 bases, with 17 bases sitting between them. CDR3 length: 15 amino acids. CDR1 is LGHNA and CDR2 is YSLEER in the germline V gene. This chain's CDR3 is CASSLGEGLQETQYF. The DNA for the CDR3 is TGCGCCAGCAGCCTAGGTGAGGGGTTACAGGAGACCCAGTACTTC.

V is TRBV10-3 and J is TRBJ1-1, with 11 bases aligning to TRBD1. The junction had 4 bases not matched to a gene; V was cut back by 6 bases and J by 4 bases. The CDR3 contains 14 residues. Looked up from germline, CDR1 is ENHRY and CDR2 is SYGVKD. The CDR3 loop is CAIRGQGATTEAFF. DNA of the CDR3: TGTGCCATCAGAGGACAGGGGGCGACCACTGAAGCTTTCTTT.

The J gene is TRBJ1-2, the V gene TRBV2, with TRBD1 matching 8 bases. The V and J ends lost 11 bases and 6 bases, in that order; junction bases with no gene match: 8. The CDR3 has 12 residues. Germline V gene lookup returns CDR1 SNHLY and CDR2 FYNNEI. The CDR3 reads CARGRGLDGYTF. Here the CDR3 DNA reads TGTGCCCGGGGCAGGGGGCTTGATGGCTACACCTTC.

This chain joins TRBV9 and TRBJ1-2; tentative D call: TRBD1 (5 bases). The CDR3 is made up of 15 amino acids. V was shortened by 5 bases and J by 4 bases, with 18 bases between the two germline ends. Germline CDR1 and CDR2: SGDLS and YYNGEE. The CDR3 sequence: CASSAGPLEFYGYTF. The CDR3, as DNA: TGTGCCAGCAGTGCAGGGCCCCTCGAATTCTATGGCTACACCTTC.

The chain is built from TRBV7-9 and TRBJ1-2; no firm D call. This CDR3 has 11 amino acids. The germline V and J ends were trimmed by 5 bases and 2 bases, with 3 bases remaining between them. CDR1 is SEHNR and CDR2 is FQNEAQ in the germline V gene (reference sequence). CDR3 protein: CASSGNYGYTF. CDR3 bases: TGTGCCAGCAGCGGGAACTATGGCTACACCTTC.

This clone appeared once. The rearrangement joins TRBV11-3 to TRBJ2-1; D remains unclear. Germline V gene sequence: CDR1 SGHNT, CDR2 YENEEA. The CDR3 runs 13 residues. Trimming pared 2 bases from V and 6 bases from J, leaving 8 bases between. CDR3 protein: CASSLRRSNEQFF. The CDR3 region has the DNA TGTGCCAGCAGCTTAAGACGGAGCAATGAGCAGTTCTTC.

Only a few counts were recorded for this clone. The chain has TRBV4-1 and TRBJ1-3, with TRBD1 identical over 10 bases. V was clipped by 4 bases and J by 1 base; unmatched bases: 4. Germline V gene lookup returns CDR1 MGHRA and CDR2 YSYEKL. This CDR3 has 16 residues. CDR3 nucleotide sequence: TGCGCCAGCAGCCCACTGGGACAGGGGTCTGGAAACACCATATATTTT. Translating it yields CASSPLGQGSGNTIYF.

The V gene is TRBV3-1 (or the pseudogene TRBV3-2), the J gene TRBJ1-5; D not resolved. CDR1 and CDR2 from the germline V gene are LGHDT and YNNKEL (reference sequence). Trimming took off 3 bases at V and 7 bases at J, with 10 bases between the two ends. The length of the CDR3 is 13 residues. DNA of the CDR3: TGTGCCAGCAGCCAGCAGTTTGACCAGCCCCAGCATTTT. Amino acids: CASSQQFDQPQHF.

J is TRBJ1-2 and V is TRBV11-2; D gene uncertain. This CDR3 comprises 12 residues. CDR1 and CDR2 from the germline V gene are SGHAT and FQNNGV. The ends were cut back, 0 bases at V and 4 bases at J, with 3 bases in the middle. The CDR3 nucleotides read TGTGCCAGCAGCTTAGAGTTCTATGGCTACACCTTC. Amino acids: CASSLEFYGYTF. The full variable domain, rest sourced from reference TRBV11-2 and TRBJ1-2, is EAGVAQSPRYKIIEKRQSVAFWCNPISGHATLYWYQQILGQGPKLLIQFQNNGVVDDSQLPKDRFSAERLKGVDSTLKIQPAKLEDSAVYLCASSLEFYGYTFGSGTRLTVV.

This clone is judged medium-sized. This rearrangement joins TRBV6-5 to TRBJ1-5, with D possibly being TRBD1 (6 bases). This CDR3 has 12 residues. The V gene's germline CDR1 is MNHEY and CDR2 SVGAGI. The ends were cut back, 7 bases at V and 4 bases at J, with 8 bases in the middle. The CDR3 DNA is TGTGCCAGCACCACAGGGAATCAGCCCCAGCATTTT. This codes for CASTTGNQPQHF.

The chain couples TRBV14 to TRBJ1-2; TRBD1 is a possible D gene (5 bases). Per germline, CDR1 SGHDN and CDR2 FVKESK. V was pared by 0 bases and J by 3 bases, with 8 bases between. The CDR3 consists of 14 residues. In DNA, the CDR3 is TGTGCCAGCAGCCAAGATCTGACAGACTATGGCTACACCTTC. This codes for CASSQDLTDYGYTF.

The table lists this clone with a count of one. This sequence joins TRBV5-1 and TRBJ2-7, with 7 nucleotides matching TRBD2. The CDR3 is made up of 15 amino acids. V shed 3 bases, J shed 6 bases, and the junction held 12 bases outside the gene matches. Looked up from germline, CDR1 is SGHRS and CDR2 is YFSETQ. CDR3 coding DNA: TGCGCCAGCAGCTCGGACTCCGGGACTATCGGCGAGCAGTACTTC. Translation gives CASSSDSGTIGEQYF.

The chain carries TRBV5-5 and TRBJ2-7; possibly TRBD1 or TRBD2 for D (5 bases each). This CDR3 has 15 amino acids. Per the germline V gene, CDR1 is SGHKS and CDR2 is YYEKEE (reference sequence). Trimming cost V 2 bases and J 2 bases, with 14 bases left between them. CDR3 bases: TGTGCCAGCAGCTTTGGCGCAGGGAGAACCTACGAGCAGTACTTC. The encoded protein is CASSFGAGRTYEQYF.

This clone was counted once. The V gene is TRBV7-9, the J gene TRBJ1-4; weak D call: TRBD1 (5 bases). Looked up from germline, CDR1 is SEHNR and CDR2 is FQNEAQ (reference sequence). Trimming shortened V by 1 base and J by 7 bases, and 13 bases separated the two germline ends. CDR3 length: 15 amino acids. The CDR3 sequence: CASSLVQGSTEKLFF. Here the CDR3 DNA reads TGTGCCAGCAGCTTAGTTCAGGGAAGTACTGAAAAACTGTTTTTT.

The rearrangement uses TRBV5-5 and TRBJ2-2; D unresolved. The V end was cut by 4 bases, the J end by 3 bases, with 10 bases between. The germline CDR1 and CDR2 sequences are SGHKS and YYEKEE (reference sequence). This CDR3 is built from 14 residues. The CDR3 sequence: CASSLRPDTGELFF. Here the CDR3 DNA reads TGTGCCAGCAGCCTCAGGCCGGACACCGGGGAGCTGTTTTTT.

The chain recombines TRBV4-1 with TRBJ1-4; no definite D call. This CDR3 has 17 amino acids. Trimming pared 1 base from V and 2 bases from J, leaving 14 bases between. Per germline, CDR1 MGHRA and CDR2 YSYEKL. The CDR3 is CASSQGPFRTTNEKLFF. In nucleotides, the CDR3 is TGCGCCAGCAGCCAAGGCCCCTTCAGAACGACTAATGAAAAACTGTTTTTT.

This clone was picked up one time. This rearrangement joins TRBV10-2 to TRBJ2-1, with 15 bases that match TRBD2. The CDR3 consists of 16 residues. J was trimmed by 7 bases and V by 6 bases; bases with no gene match: 7. Germline V lookup: CDR1 WSHSY, CDR2 SAAADI. CDR3 DNA sequence: TGCGCCAGCAGAGAGGGACTAGCGGGGGGTAGGAATGAGCAGTTCTTC. Translating it yields CASREGLAGGRNEQFF.

CDR3 loop: CASSAGWGDSEQYF. CDR3 DNA: TGTGCCAGCAGTGCCGGCTGGGGCGACTCCGAGCAGTACTTC. V is TRBV6-4 and J is TRBJ2-7, with D possibly being TRBD1 (5 bases). Trimming cost V 4 bases and J 6 bases, with 16 bases left between them. Germline V gene lookup returns CDR1 MRHNA and CDR2 SNTAGT. This CDR3 spans 14 amino acids.

The gene calls are TRBV27 and TRBJ1-5; 9 nucleotides line up with TRBD1. V shed 5 bases, J shed 0 bases, and the junction held 5 bases outside the gene matches. Germline V gene data show CDR1 as MNHEY and CDR2 as SMNVEV (reference sequence). This CDR3 region has 16 residues. This chain's CDR3 is CASSPGTGYSNQPQHF. CDR3 bases: TGTGCCAGCAGTCCCGGGACAGGGTATAGCAATCAGCCCCAGCATTTT.

This chain connects TRBV2 to TRBJ1-2; 11 bases line up with TRBD1. CDR1 SNHLY and CDR2 FYNNEI come from the germline V gene. J lost 2 bases, V lost 8 bases, and 7 bases had no gene match. The CDR3 has 15 residues. CDR3 loop: CASSGQGAENYGYTF. CDR3 DNA sequence: TGTGCCAGCTCAGGACAGGGGGCGGAGAACTATGGCTACACCTTC.

V usage is TRBV9 and J usage is TRBJ1-2, with a weak D call TRBD1 (6 bases). Between the trimmed V and J ends, which lost 2 bases and 4 bases, there was a span of 12 bases. From germline, CDR1 is SGDLS and CDR2 YYNGEE. The CDR3 has 14 residues. CDR3 sequence (DNA): TGTGCCAGCAGCGTCAACAGGGACATCTATGGCTACACCTTC. Residues: CASSVNRDIYGYTF.

The rearrangement joins TRBV7-6 to TRBJ1-3; TRBD1 matches 7 bases. V lost 1 base and J lost 4; bases outside the gene matches: 10. This CDR3 spans 17 amino acids. Per germline, CDR1 SGHVS and CDR2 FNYEAQ. CDR3 in amino acids: CASSLVRQGVFGNTIYF. The CDR3 region has the DNA TGTGCCAGCAGCTTAGTTAGACAGGGAGTCTTCGGAAACACCATATATTTT. The entire variable domain, with the rest obtained from reference TRBV7-6 and TRBJ1-3, is as follows: GAGVSQSPRYKVTKRGQDVALRCDPISGHVSLYWYRQALGQGPEFLTYFNYEAQQDKSGLPNDRFSAERPEGSISTLTIQRTEQRDSAMYRCASSLVRQGVFGNTIYFGEGSWLTVV.

V and J are TRBV4-1 and TRBJ2-5, with TRBD2 matching over 9 bases. This CDR3 is built from 16 residues. Germline lookup yields CDR1 MGHRA and CDR2 YSYEKL. With 0 bases clipped from V and 7 bases from J, the junction kept 9 bases outside the gene matches. CDR3 DNA sequence: TGCGCCAGCAGCCAAGATCCACCTAGCGGGAAGACGACCCAGTACTTC. Protein sequence: CASSQDPPSGKTTQYF.